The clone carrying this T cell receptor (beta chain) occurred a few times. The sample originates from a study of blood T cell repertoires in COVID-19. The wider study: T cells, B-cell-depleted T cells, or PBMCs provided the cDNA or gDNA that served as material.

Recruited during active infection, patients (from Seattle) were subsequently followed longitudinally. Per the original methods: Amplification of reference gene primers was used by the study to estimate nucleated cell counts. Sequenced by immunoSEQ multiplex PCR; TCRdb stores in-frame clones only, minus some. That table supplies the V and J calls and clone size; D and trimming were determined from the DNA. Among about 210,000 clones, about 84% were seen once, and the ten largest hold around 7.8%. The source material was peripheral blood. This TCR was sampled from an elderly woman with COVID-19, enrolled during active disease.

The CDR3 protein is CSASLAGDLYEQFF. For the CDR3, the DNA is TGCAGCGCATCACTAGCGGGAGATTTGTATGAGCAGTTCTTC. The chain combines TRBV29-1 with TRBJ2-1, with 11 bases that match TRBD2. V lost 7 bases to trimming and J lost 8 bases; unmatched junction nucleotides: 10. The germline gives CDR1 SQVTM, CDR2 ANQGSEA. The length of the CDR3 is 14 residues.